The 27 T cell receptor beta chains in this list originate from one sample, sequenced in a study of T cells in Graves' hyperthyroidism and ophthalmopathy. Amplification of TCR beta CDR3 regions was performed using RNA transcripts as template. First-round RT-PCR of the TCR CDR3 relied on the HTBI primer set. TCRdb re-called the multiplex PCR reads through MiXCR, storing one row per CDR3 protein. The profile shows more than 650,000 distinct CDR3 sequences, 12% to 15% of them singletons. The sequencing input was blood. The receptors were sampled from a woman between 18 and 29 years old with Graves' hyperthyroidism.

This clonotype was counted at least ten times. The chain uses TRBV5-1 and TRBJ2-7, with D perhaps TRBD2 (6 bases). This CDR3 is built from 16 residues. Deletions cut 0 bases from V and 2 bases from J, with 15 bases between. In germline, CDR1 is SGHRS, CDR2 YFSETQ. The chain's CDR3 is CASSLEDGSVPYEQYF. Here the CDR3 DNA reads TGCGCCAGCAGCTTGGAGGACGGGAGTGTACCCTACGAGCAGTACTTC.

V gene TRBV25-1 combines with J gene TRBJ2-1; perhaps TRBD2 as D (6 bases). The V end lost 4 bases, the J end lost 8 bases, and 18 bases lay between the germline ends. The CDR3 totals 15 residues. From germline, CDR1 is MGHDK and CDR2 SYGVNS. In DNA form, the CDR3 reads TGTGCCAGCAGTGCGGCATCGGGGGAGGCGGATGAGCAGTTCTTC. Encoded protein: CASSAASGEADEQFF.

In its sample, this clonotype was seen many times. The V and J genes are TRBV15 and TRBJ2-1; D is perhaps TRBD1 or TRBD2 (5 bases each). Trimming stripped 4 bases from V and 5 bases from J, with 12 bases between. Germline V gene data show CDR1 as LNHNV and CDR2 as YYDKDF (reference sequence). The CDR3 is 14 residues long. Here the CDR3 DNA reads TGTGCCACCAGCAATACCGGGACGGACAATGAGCAGTTCTTC. Translated: CATSNTGTDNEQFF.

This clonotype has at least ten counts. The chain employs TRBV3-1 and TRBJ2-7; TRBD1 might be the D (5 bases). This CDR3 comprises 15 residues. Germline V lookup: CDR1 LGHDT, CDR2 YNNKEL (reference sequence). Trimming removed 0 bases from V and 9 bases from J, with 18 bases in between. For the CDR3, the DNA is TGTGCCAGCAGCCAAGAGGGTCTGGACCGGCAGGGGCAGTACTTC. Amino acid sequence: CASSQEGLDRQGQYF.

In its sample, this clonotype was seen many times. The chain has TRBV13 and TRBJ2-7, with 13 nucleotides matching TRBD2. The CDR3 contains 16 residues. The germline CDR1 and CDR2 sequences are PRHDT and FYEKMQ (reference sequence). V gave up 5 bases and J gave up 6 bases; unmatched junction bases: 10. The CDR3 region has the DNA TGTGCCAGCAGCCCCACTCTACTAGCGGGAGGGCGCGAGCAGTACTTC. Protein: CASSPTLLAGGREQYF.

This clonotype showed up just a few times. The CDR3 DNA reads TGCGCCAGCAGCCATCTCGACAGGGACGCAGATACGCAGTATTTT. It is translated as CASSHLDRDADTQYF. This rearrangement joins TRBV4-1 to TRBJ2-3; 7 nucleotides align to TRBD1. V shed 3 bases, J shed 4 bases, and the junction held 7 bases outside the gene matches. Germline V lookup: CDR1 MGHRA, CDR2 YSYEKL. The CDR3 spans 15 residues.

This clonotype was seen only a few times. This rearrangement joins TRBV24-1 to TRBJ2-1; D gene uncertain. There are 13 residues in the CDR3. Looked up from germline, CDR1 is KGHDR and CDR2 is SFDVKD. Trimming stripped 6 bases from V and 5 bases from J, with 10 bases between. Written as DNA, the CDR3 is TGTGCCACCAGTCCTCGCTCTAACAATGAGCAGTTCTTC. Translated: CATSPRSNNEQFF.

This clonotype was detected many times. This rearrangement joins TRBV10-1 to TRBJ2-7; TRBD2 matches 7 bases. Germline loops: CDR1 WNHNN, CDR2 SYGVQD (reference sequence). Trimming removed 4 bases from V and 0 bases from J; junction bases left unmatched: 9. The CDR3 runs to 16 residues. The CDR3 nucleotides are TGCGCCAGCAGTGGAGGTCCTAGCGGAAGCTCCTACGAGCAGTACTTC. This gives the protein CASSGGPSGSSYEQYF.

This sequence joins TRBV6-2 or TRBV6-3 and TRBJ1-5; D may be TRBD1 (6 bases). Trimming shortened V by 8 bases and J by 5 bases, and 13 bases separated the two germline ends. The length of the CDR3 is 13 residues. CDR1 and CDR2 from the germline V gene are MNHEY and SVGEGT. The CDR3 DNA sequence: TGTGCCAGCGGGCAGGGGCGAGATCAGCCCCAGCATTTT. The encoded protein is CASGQGRDQPQHF.

The table lists this clonotype with many counts. V is TRBV20-1 and J is TRBJ2-7; D is possibly TRBD2 (5 bases). The CDR3 runs to 13 residues. The ends were cut back, 0 bases at V and 3 bases at J, with 9 bases in the middle. Germline V gives CDR1 DFQATT, CDR2 SNEGSKA (reference sequence). DNA for the CDR3: TGCAGTGCTAGAGATCGGGATCACTACGAGCAGTACTTC. Translated: CSARDRDHYEQYF.

A note on this clonotype: A single base separates this from a much larger clone, so it may be a read error. The V call is TRBV2, the J call TRBJ1-5; D not resolved. The CDR3 has 13 amino acids. Germline CDR1 and CDR2: SNHLY and FYNNEI. CDR3 DNA sequence: TGTGTCAGCAGTGTGGGGAGGGATCAGCCCCAGCATTTT. Its protein is CVSSVGRDQPQHF.

This clonotype was picked up many times. The CDR3 DNA reads as TGTGCCAGCAGTTTGGTAAGGGAGAGCTCTGGAAACACCATATATTTT. This sequence encodes CASSLVRESSGNTIYF. V gene TRBV12-3 or TRBV12-4 combines with J gene TRBJ1-3; D is uncertain. The V end was cut by 3 bases, the J end by 0 bases, with 12 bases between. The CDR3 spans 16 residues.

The chain combines TRBV10-3 with TRBJ2-1; tentatively, D is TRBD1 or TRBD2 (6 bases each). Between the trimmed V and J ends, which lost 5 bases and 6 bases, there was a span of 8 bases. Germline CDR1 is ENHRY and CDR2 is SYGVKD. This CDR3 has 12 residues. CDR3 amino acids: CAISSGANEQFF. Written as DNA, the CDR3 is TGTGCCATCAGTTCGGGGGCCAATGAGCAGTTCTTC.

Ten or more counts support this clonotype. The rearrangement joins TRBV6-5 to TRBJ2-7; 7 bases line up with TRBD1. In germline, CDR1 is MNHEY, CDR2 SVGAGI. After removal of 2 bases from V and 4 bases from J, the junction contained 5 bases not matched to a gene. This CDR3 comprises 14 residues. The CDR3 nucleotides read TGTGCCAGCAGTTACGCCGGGACAGCTTACGAGCAGTACTTC. It yields the protein CASSYAGTAYEQYF.

This clonotype was detected many times. This chain uses TRBV6-6 with TRBJ1-1; 7 nucleotides align to TRBD1. From germline, CDR1 is MNHNY and CDR2 SVGAGI (reference sequence). This CDR3 is built from 17 residues. Germline trimming cut 2 bases from V and 0 bases from J; bases unmatched to any gene: 9. The CDR3 nucleotides read TGTGCCAGCAGTTACCCCCCGAACAGGGGAATGAACACTGAAGCTTTCTTT. As protein: CASSYPPNRGMNTEAFF.

This clonotype has only a few counts. This chain connects TRBV24-1 to TRBJ2-3; 10 nucleotides line up with TRBD2. With 4 bases clipped from V and 6 bases from J, the junction kept 12 bases outside the gene matches. This CDR3 has 17 residues. The germline V gene has CDR1 KGHDR and CDR2 SFDVKD. DNA for the CDR3: TGTGCCACCAGTGAAACGTGGCTAGCGGGAGTGGTGGATACGCAGTATTTT. Its translation is CATSETWLAGVVDTQYF.

The rearrangement uses TRBV20-1 and TRBJ1-5; D unclear. The CDR3 has 17 residues. The germline V gene encodes CDR1 DFQATT and CDR2 SNEGSKA (reference sequence). The V and J ends lost 0 bases and 7 bases respectively, with 22 bases between them. CDR3: CSARDRRAGPPRQPQHF. Here the CDR3 DNA reads TGCAGTGCTAGAGATCGTAGGGCGGGCCCGCCGAGGCAGCCCCAGCATTTT.

The V and J genes are TRBV10-3 and TRBJ2-1, with 10 positions matching TRBD2. The CDR3 spans 22 residues. V lost 4 bases and J lost 0; bases outside the gene matches: 21. Germline CDR1 ENHRY, CDR2 SYGVKD. The CDR3 loop is CAISGLGLEGSSGSPSYNEQFF. The DNA of the CDR3 is TGTGCCATCAGTGGACTGGGTCTTGAGGGGTCTAGCGGGAGCCCCTCCTACAATGAGCAGTTCTTC.

At least ten counts were recorded for this clonotype. The V and J genes are TRBV30 and TRBJ2-1; 15 bases align to TRBD2. CDR1 is GTSNPN and CDR2 is SVGIG in the germline V gene (reference sequence). V lost 1 base to trimming and J lost 2 bases; unmatched junction nucleotides: 3. There are 17 residues in the CDR3. CDR3 sequence: CAWSGGLAGGAYNEQFF. The CDR3 DNA reads as TGTGCCTGGAGTGGGGGACTAGCGGGAGGTGCCTACAATGAGCAGTTCTTC.

The chain carries TRBV19 and TRBJ1-1, with D tentatively TRBD1 (5 bases). Per the germline V gene, CDR1 is LNHDA and CDR2 is SQIVND (reference sequence). The CDR3 consists of 14 residues. V shed 0 bases and J shed 6 bases, with 11 bases lying between them. The CDR3 DNA sequence: TGTGCCAGTAGTATAGATCTGACAGAAGCTGAAGCTTTCTTT. This gives the protein CASSIDLTEAEAFF.

Regarding this clonotype: Just one base apart from a much larger clone, this may be a read error. The V and J genes are TRBV7-2 and TRBJ2-7; 12 bases fit TRBD2. Germline CDR1 reads SGHTA; CDR2 reads FQGNSA. CDR3 length: 18 amino acids. The CDR3, as DNA: TGTGCCAGCAGCTTCTTTCTAGCGGGAGGGCCTCTGGCCTACGAGCAGTGCTTC. This translates into CASSFFLAGGPLAYEQCF.

The chain has TRBV12-3 or TRBV12-4 and TRBJ2-5; D perhaps matches TRBD1 (6 bases). The CDR3 is 12 residues long. V was trimmed by 6 bases and J by 13 bases, leaving 18 bases between them. The CDR3 nucleotides read TGTGCCAGCAGCAAAACTACACAGGGTTCGTACTTC. This sequence encodes CASSKTTQGSYF.

V and J are TRBV4-3 and TRBJ2-2; 8 nucleotides align to TRBD2. The length of the CDR3 is 17 residues. Germline-derived CDR1 and CDR2 are LGHNA and YSLEER. J was trimmed by 0 bases and V by 1 base; bases with no gene match: 4. Here the CDR3 DNA reads TGCGCCAGCAGCCAAGTGTCGGGGGGGGCGAACACCGGGGAGCTGTTTTTT. Its protein is CASSQVSGGANTGELFF.

This clonotype was observed many times. V usage is TRBV4-2 and J usage is TRBJ1-5, with D maybe TRBD1 (6 bases). V was clipped by 0 bases and J by 3 bases, with 18 bases between them. This CDR3 has 18 residues. Germline loops: CDR1 LGHNA, CDR2 YNFKEQ. The CDR3 here is CASSQDLDRGGYNQPQHF. The CDR3 DNA reads as TGTGCCAGCAGCCAAGATTTGGACAGAGGAGGGTACAATCAGCCCCAGCATTTT.

The chain couples TRBV4-1 to TRBJ2-5; tentative D call: TRBD1 (7 bases). With 1 base removed from V and 2 bases from J, the gap between germline ends came to 14 bases. CDR3 length equals 16 residues. Germline lookup yields CDR1 MGHRA and CDR2 YSYEKL. CDR3 in amino acids: CASSQVFRGEQETQYF. The CDR3, as DNA: TGCGCCAGCAGCCAAGTTTTCAGGGGGGAGCAAGAGACCCAGTACTTC.

This clonotype was counted ten times or more. J is TRBJ2-5 and V is TRBV28; 8 nucleotides match TRBD2. Germline CDR1 and CDR2: MDHEN and SYDVKM. J gave up 3 bases and V 2 bases, and 5 bases lay outside the gene matches. The CDR3 consists of 15 residues. The CDR3 protein is CASSLMGLGKETQYF. CDR3 sequence (DNA): TGTGCCAGCAGTTTAATGGGACTAGGTAAAGAGACCCAGTACTTC.

At least ten counts were recorded for this clonotype. CDR3 bases: TGTGCCAGCAGCGCGGGGGTCGGCGGGTATCAAGAGACCCAGTACTTC. As protein: CASSAGVGGYQETQYF. J is TRBJ2-5 and V is TRBV11-1; 7 bases are shared with TRBD2. The CDR3 has 16 amino acids. V gave up 5 bases and J gave up 2 bases; unmatched junction bases: 11. Per the germline V gene, CDR1 is SGHAT and CDR2 is FQDESV (reference sequence).